The T cell receptor beta chain described here comes from a study of regulatory T cells in long-lasting Graves disease. TCR beta libraries were built with iRepertoire HTBI primers and Arm-PCR of CDR3 regions. TCRdb reprocessed the multiplex PCR reads with MiXCR, giving one entry per CDR3 protein. The sample shows 300,000 to 500,000 distinct CDR3 sequences, more than 20% of them seen only once. Study findings and constraints: Segments TRBV28, TRBJ1-2 and TRBJ2-5 showed preferential usage in persistent disease.

This clonotype was counted at least ten times. Antigen specificity is unknown. The time point was: persistent/refractory GD, antithyroid drugs over 5 years with positive TRAb. Extracted PBMC RNA gave rise to the TCR library. A nine-milliliter sample of peripheral blood was drawn into EDTA tubes. The V gene's germline CDR1 is SQVTM and CDR2 ANQGSEA. V was pared by 6 bases and J by 1 base, with 12 bases between. The CDR3 totals 13 residues. The clonotype comes from a female donor with Graves disease. The sequencing here drew on peripheral blood mononuclear cells (PBMCs), taken when the disease was refractory, from a patient treated with antithyroid drugs. The V gene is TRBV29-1, the J gene TRBJ2-5; TRBD1 might be the D (6 bases). The DNA for the CDR3 is TGCAGCGTCCAGGACAGACTCCAAGAGACCCAGTACTTC. Translated: CSVQDRLQETQYF.